This T cell receptor beta chain was documented in a study of graft-versus-host responses after intestinal transplantation. The overall study: Each recipient received anti-thymocyte globulin induction, then tacrolimus and steroids for 3 to 4 years.

Profiling relied on immunoSEQ multiplex PCR, and the TCRdb table lists in-frame clones only, not all of them. The data hold tens of thousands of clones, with 83% observed a single time. In the case of this clone: The antigen is unknown.

The CDR3 contains 15 residues. Trimming cost V 2 bases and J 4 bases, with 11 bases left between them. Germline CDR1 and CDR2: MNHEY and SVGAGI. This TCR derives from a human donor who received an intestinal transplant. The chain combines TRBV6-5 with TRBJ2-2, with a weak D call TRBD2 (5 bases). The input for sequencing was unstimulated CD8+ T cells sorted from spleen or lymph node cells, taken before intestinal transplant. The CDR3, as DNA: TGTGCCAGCAGTTACGGACTCCTGGGCACCGGGGAGCTGTTTTTT. It yields the protein CASSYGLLGTGELFF.